These 26 T cell receptor beta chains share one sample of origin, sequenced in a study of T-cell memory formation after mild COVID-19. TCRdb ran MiXCR on the 5' RACE reads and lists one entry per CDR3 protein. The sample contains 540,000 or so distinct CDR3 sequences, just over 20% of which appear only once. The sequenced sample was PBMCs or a T cell subset sorted from them (not recorded which). These receptors all come from an adult woman who had mild COVID-19 (a few samples of this study predate the infection). Cell type and time point are not known.

Only one count was recorded for this clonotype. The rearrangement uses TRBV7-1 and TRBJ2-4, with D perhaps matching TRBD1 (5 bases). TRBV7-1 is labeled an ORF, and its function is uncertain. The CDR3 contains 18 residues. Trimming pared 3 bases from V and 0 bases from J, leaving 18 bases between. CDR3 bases: TGTGCCAGCAGCTCCTGGATGGACAACCCAATAGCCAAAAACATTCAGTACTTC. It specifies CASSSWMDNPIAKNIQYF.

The rearrangement uses TRBV7-3 and TRBJ2-1, with TRBD2 identical over 9 bases. The CDR3 covers 15 residues. Germline-derived CDR1 and CDR2 are SGHTA and FQGTGA. Losses at the gene ends were 2 bases for V and 6 bases for J; bases not matched to a gene: 5. CDR3 in DNA: TGTGCCAGCAGCTTACAGGGGACTAGCTCCAATGAGCAGTTCTTC. Translated, it gives CASSLQGTSSNEQFF.

This clonotype was detected a few times. The rearrangement uses TRBV5-1 and TRBJ2-7; weak D call: TRBD2 (7 bases). The length of the CDR3 is 14 residues. Germline CDR1 SGHRS, CDR2 YFSETQ. The germline V and J ends were trimmed by 4 bases and 5 bases, with 16 bases remaining between them. In nucleotides, the CDR3 is TGCGCCAGCAGCCCAGACGGGGGGCTGAACGAGCAGTACTTC. As protein: CASSPDGGLNEQYF.

This clonotype has a handful of counts. J is TRBJ2-1 and V is TRBV7-9, with D tentatively TRBD2 (6 bases). The germline gives CDR1 SEHNR, CDR2 FQNEAQ (reference sequence). Trimming took 5 bases from V and 8 from J, leaving 19 bases between them. This CDR3 has 15 residues. The CDR3 sequence is CASSPARLVDYEQFF. CDR3 coding DNA: TGTGCCAGCAGCCCCGCCCGACTAGTAGACTATGAGCAGTTCTTC.

This clonotype was picked up a small number of times. J is TRBJ2-3 and V is TRBV24-1; D is perhaps TRBD1 (6 bases). The germline V and J ends were trimmed by 9 bases and 2 bases, with 11 bases remaining between them. The germline gives CDR1 KGHDR, CDR2 SFDVKD. The CDR3 runs to 13 residues. The CDR3 nucleotides read TGTGCCACCGGGGGCAGTTACACAGATACGCAGTATTTT. Its protein product is CATGGSYTDTQYF.

This clonotype has only a few counts. The chain links TRBV12-3 or TRBV12-4 to TRBJ2-3; 10 nucleotides agree with TRBD2. The CDR3 extends over 23 amino acids. Losses at the gene ends were 6 bases for V and 2 bases for J; bases not matched to a gene: 29. The CDR3 spells CASSTSGRMITSGNPPVTDTQYF. In DNA form, the CDR3 reads TGTGCCAGCAGCACATCGGGACGGATGATAACTAGCGGGAACCCCCCTGTCACAGATACGCAGTATTTT.

A few counts support this clonotype. For the CDR3, the DNA is TGTGCCAGCAGCCAGGACGCGAATACGCAGTATTTT. Its protein product is CASSQDANTQYF. The chain carries TRBV7-9 and TRBJ2-3; D not certain. The CDR3 runs 12 residues. Trimming removed 5 bases from V and 7 bases from J, with 10 bases in between. Germline V lookup: CDR1 SEHNR, CDR2 FQNEAQ (reference sequence).

The genes are TRBV7-9 and TRBJ1-3; D ambiguous. CDR1 is SEHNR, CDR2 FQNEAQ, per germline (reference sequence). The CDR3 spans 16 residues. Trimming took 2 bases from V and 0 from J, leaving 11 bases between them. In nucleotides, the CDR3 is TGTGCCAGCAGCTTATCGGGCGGCAGCTCTGGAAACACCATATATTTT. This translates into CASSLSGGSSGNTIYF.

This clonotype has more than one count but fewer than ten. The chain carries TRBV5-1 and TRBJ2-3; 9 bases are shared with TRBD2. J lost 1 base, V lost 0 bases, and 3 bases had no gene match. This CDR3 region has 16 residues. CDR1 is SGHRS, CDR2 YFSETQ, per germline. The CDR3 nucleotides read TGCGCCAGCAGCTTGGGACTAGCGGTTGGCACAGATACGCAGTATTTT. Translated, it gives CASSLGLAVGTDTQYF. Drawing the rest from reference TRBV5-1 and TRBJ2-3, the complete variable domain is KAGVTQTPRYLIKTRGQQVTLSCSPISGHRSVSWYQQTPGQGLQFLFEYFSETQRNKGNFPGRFSGRQFSNSRSEMNVSTLELGDSALYLCASSLGLAVGTDTQYFGPGTRLTVL.

This clonotype was observed a handful of times. The rearrangement links TRBV6-6 to TRBJ2-7, with a weak D call TRBD1 (6 bases). The CDR3 extends over 14 amino acids. V was cut by 2 bases and J by 5 bases, with 13 bases left in between. The germline CDR1 and CDR2 sequences are MNHNY and SVGAGI (reference sequence). CDR3 residues: CASSYGTGSHEQYF. The CDR3 DNA reads TGTGCCAGCAGTTACGGAACAGGGTCTCACGAGCAGTACTTC.

J is TRBJ1-5 and V is TRBV20-1; D uncertain. This CDR3 has 14 residues. Germline loops: CDR1 DFQATT, CDR2 SNEGSKA (reference sequence). The ends were cut back, 6 bases at V and 6 bases at J, with 18 bases in the middle. The CDR3 is CSAAPHSERQPQHF. The CDR3 coding sequence is TGCAGTGCCGCCCCGCACTCCGAACGTCAGCCCCAGCATTTT.

This clonotype turned up a few times. The chain combines TRBV12-3 or TRBV12-4 with TRBJ2-1; the D gene could be TRBD1 or TRBD2 (6 bases each). Trimming left V 6 bases short and J 9 bases short, with 21 bases between. This CDR3 comprises 15 residues. CDR3: CASREEGVQRGEQFF. CDR3 in DNA: TGTGCCAGCAGGGAGGAGGGGGTCCAGCGAGGTGAGCAGTTCTTC.

The CDR3 spells CSAIDREYITDTQYF. The CDR3 DNA sequence: TGCAGTGCTATTGACAGGGAGTACATCACAGATACGCAGTATTTT. The chain combines TRBV20-1 with TRBJ2-3; TRBD1 agrees at 7 bases. There are 15 residues in the CDR3. Germline CDR1 DFQATT, CDR2 SNEGSKA (reference sequence). With V trimmed by 4 bases and J by 2 bases, 9 bases remained unmatched.

This clonotype showed up many times. The genes are TRBV3-1 and TRBJ2-6; 9 bases agree with TRBD2. The length of the CDR3 is 18 residues. Germline assignment: CDR1 LGHDT and CDR2 YNNKEL (reference sequence). V lost 1 base and J lost 2; bases outside the gene matches: 6. This chain's CDR3 is CASSQVAGGTPGANVLTF. CDR3 nucleotide sequence: TGTGCCAGCAGCCAAGTTGCGGGAGGGACACCTGGGGCCAACGTCCTGACTTTC. Full variable domain (remainder filled in from reference TRBV3-1 and TRBJ2-6): DTAVSQTPKYLVTQMGNDKSIKCEQNLGHDTMYWYKQDSKKFLKIMFSYNNKELIINETVPNRFSPKSPDKAHLNLHINSLELGDSAVYFCASSQVAGGTPGANVLTFGAGSRLTVL.

The CDR3, as DNA: TGTGCCAGCAGTGGACTAGCGGGAGACGCCGGGGAGCTGTTTTTT. Protein: CASSGLAGDAGELFF. This chain joins TRBV6-5 and TRBJ2-2; TRBD2 agrees at 13 bases. The germline V gene has CDR1 MNHEY and CDR2 SVGAGI. With 5 bases clipped from V and 6 bases from J, the junction kept 3 bases outside the gene matches. This CDR3 spans 15 amino acids.

This clonotype was observed once. This chain uses TRBV12-3 or TRBV12-4 with TRBJ1-4, with 10 bases lining up with TRBD1. This CDR3 contains 14 residues. V trimming: 6 bases; J trimming: 7 bases; junction bases outside the gene matches: 5. Here the CDR3 DNA reads TGTGCCAGCAGACTCGGACAGGGGGGTGAAAAACTGTTTTTT. Its translation is CASRLGQGGEKLFF.

V gene TRBV4-1 combines with J gene TRBJ2-1, with D perhaps TRBD2 (6 bases). The length of the CDR3 is 13 residues. V shed 4 bases and J shed 12 bases, with 16 bases lying between them. The germline gives CDR1 MGHRA, CDR2 YSYEKL. This CDR3 reads CASSRLPTGAQFF. CDR3 nucleotides: TGCGCCAGCAGCCGGCTACCCACGGGAGCGCAGTTCTTC.

This clonotype was recorded at least ten times. CDR3 coding DNA: TGTGCCAGCAGCTCCCCAAGTTGGAGCGGGAGTCGCCCGCCCGGGGAGCTGTTTTTT. It specifies CASSSPSWSGSRPPGELFF. This rearrangement joins TRBV7-8 to TRBJ2-2, with TRBD2 matching 8 bases. Germline CDR1 is SGHVS and CDR2 is FQNEAQ. CDR3 size: 19 residues. With 4 bases clipped from V and 6 bases from J, the junction kept 19 bases outside the gene matches. Full variable domain (remainder filled in from reference TRBV7-8 and TRBJ2-2): GAGVSQSPRYKVAKRGQDVALRCDPISGHVSLFWYQQALGQGPEFLTYFQNEAQLDKSGLPSDRFFAERPEGSVSTLKIQRTQQEDSAVYLCASSSPSWSGSRPPGELFFGEGSRLTVL.

This chain connects TRBV7-8 to TRBJ1-5, with D possibly matching TRBD1 (5 bases). The germline V gene has CDR1 SGHVS and CDR2 FQNEAQ. The CDR3 runs 14 residues. V lost 4 bases and J lost 4, with 11 bases in between. CDR3 residues: CASSYGTVNQPQHF. CDR3 nucleotide sequence: TGTGCCAGCAGCTATGGGACGGTGAATCAGCCCCAGCATTTT.

There are many counts of this clonotype. CDR3 protein: CASSQEGRGRGSETQYF. As DNA, the CDR3 is TGCGCCAGCAGCCAAGAGGGTCGCGGGAGAGGTTCAGAGACCCAGTACTTC. The chain combines TRBV4-3 with TRBJ2-5, with 7 bases lining up with TRBD2. Germline-derived CDR1 and CDR2 are LGHNA and YSLEER. The CDR3 sequence is 17 residues long. The V and J ends lost 0 bases and 4 bases, in that order; junction bases with no gene match: 11.

A few counts support this clonotype. V usage is TRBV6-5 and J usage is TRBJ1-2; a possible D gene is TRBD1 (6 bases). The CDR3 covers 13 residues. Germline assignment: CDR1 MNHEY and CDR2 SVGAGI. The germline V and J ends were trimmed by 2 bases and 8 bases, with 12 bases remaining between them. In DNA form, the CDR3 reads TGTGCCAGCAGTTACGGGGGGCAAGGAGGCTACACCTTC. As protein: CASSYGGQGGYTF.

This clonotype showed up just a few times. This rearrangement joins TRBV19 to TRBJ2-7; TRBD2 matches 9 bases. Germline CDR1 reads LNHDA; CDR2 reads SQIVND (reference sequence). The CDR3 contains 15 residues. V dropped 4 bases and J dropped 3; count of bases not matched to a gene: 7. The CDR3 protein is CASSSWPSGIYEQYF. CDR3 DNA: TGTGCCAGTAGTAGTTGGCCTAGCGGGATCTACGAGCAGTACTTC.

The rearrangement joins TRBV4-1 to TRBJ2-6, with D tentatively TRBD1 (6 bases). Between the trimmed V and J ends, which lost 2 bases and 19 bases, there was a span of 18 bases. Germline V lookup: CDR1 MGHRA, CDR2 YSYEKL. The CDR3 covers 13 residues. This CDR3 reads CASSQPLNRAKTF. The CDR3, as DNA: TGCGCCAGCAGCCAACCACTAAACAGGGCAAAAACTTTC.

This clonotype was counted a single time. This rearrangement joins TRBV6-4 to TRBJ2-3; no reliable D call. Germline CDR1 and CDR2: MRHNA and SNTAGT. The CDR3 has 11 amino acids. V was shortened by 11 bases and J by 6 bases, with 12 bases between the two germline ends. CDR3 sequence: CAWARWDTQYF. In DNA, the CDR3 is TGTGCCTGGGCGCGGTGGGATACGCAGTATTTT.

This clonotype was seen more than once but under ten times. The V gene is TRBV18, the J gene TRBJ2-6; D ambiguous. V was trimmed by 0 bases and J by 3 bases, leaving 9 bases between them. The length of the CDR3 is 16 residues. CDR1 and CDR2 from the germline V gene are KGHSH and LQKENI. CDR3 bases: TGTGCCAGCTCACCACCTAGCCGGGTTGGGGCCAACGTCCTGACTTTC. Translation gives CASSPPSRVGANVLTF.

This clonotype came up many times. The V and J genes are TRBV4-1 and TRBJ2-2; 8 bases agree with TRBD1. The V gene end was trimmed by 4 bases and the J gene end by 5 bases; junction bases not matched to a gene: 3. Germline CDR1 and CDR2: MGHRA and YSYEKL. This CDR3 is built from 14 residues. CDR3 in DNA: TGCGCCAGCAGCCCGGACAGGGCAACCGGGGAGCTGTTTTTT. It specifies CASSPDRATGELFF.